These 16 T cell receptor beta chains were all obtained from the same sample, sequenced in a study of blood T cell repertoires in COVID-19. Method: immunoSEQ multiplex PCR; TCRdb's copy keeps in-frame clones and lacks some. This sample yields 140,000 to 150,000 clones, of which around 87% are seen a single time; around 6.1% belongs to the top ten. Sequenced material: peripheral blood. These receptors all stem from a man at least 80 years old with acute or convalescent COVID-19.

The J gene is TRBJ1-1, the V gene TRBV5-8; perhaps TRBD1 as D (5 bases). Trimming took off 1 base at V and 4 bases at J, with 8 bases between the two ends. This CDR3 spans 13 amino acids. Germline V lookup: CDR1 SGHTS, CDR2 YDEGEE. The CDR3 nucleotides are TGTGCCAGCAGCTTGCCAGGGCGCACTGAAGCTTTCTTT. Protein product: CASSLPGRTEAFF.

The gene calls are TRBV3-1 (or the pseudogene TRBV3-2) and TRBJ2-5; the match to TRBD2 covers 12 bases. V trimming: 6 bases; J trimming: 5 bases; junction bases outside the gene matches: 7. The CDR3 sequence is 15 residues long. Germline CDR1 LGHDT, CDR2 YNNKEL (reference sequence). CDR3 region: CASRPSGRAGETQYF. CDR3 DNA: TGTGCCAGCAGGCCTAGCGGGAGGGCCGGGGAGACCCAGTACTTC.

The chain uses TRBV6-5 and TRBJ1-3; D is unclear. The CDR3 loop spans 14 amino acids. Trimming pared 7 bases from V and 0 bases from J, leaving 10 bases between. Germline V gene data show CDR1 as MNHEY and CDR2 as SVGAGI. The CDR3 protein is CASTATYSGNTIYF. Here the CDR3 DNA reads TGTGCCAGCACCGCTACCTACTCTGGAAACACCATATATTTT.

The gene calls are TRBV11-3 and TRBJ2-1; the match to TRBD2 covers 9 bases. V shed 0 bases, J shed 9 bases, and the junction held 12 bases outside the gene matches. CDR3 length: 17 residues. Germline CDR1 SGHNT, CDR2 YENEEA. CDR3 residues: CASSLDTAGGLSAEQFF. The CDR3, as DNA: TGTGCCAGCAGCTTAGATACGGCGGGAGGGCTGTCGGCTGAGCAGTTCTTC.

The chain employs TRBV7-8 and TRBJ2-7, with D possibly being TRBD2 (6 bases). Trimming cost V 8 bases and J 5 bases, with 19 bases left between them. Germline CDR1 and CDR2: SGHVS and FQNEAQ. The CDR3 contains 14 residues. CDR3 amino acids: CASVAGGITNEQYF. CDR3 bases: TGTGCCAGCGTCGCCGGCGGGATAACAAACGAGCAGTACTTC.

This chain joins TRBV18 and TRBJ2-5; D not certain. Germline CDR1 and CDR2: KGHSH and LQKENI. CDR3 length equals 13 residues. V was shortened by 3 bases and J by 5 bases, with 10 bases between the two germline ends. The CDR3 sequence: CASSPPKEETQYF. CDR3 nucleotide sequence: TGTGCCAGCTCACCTCCCAAGGAGGAGACCCAGTACTTC.

The rearrangement links TRBV28 to TRBJ1-2; 9 positions match TRBD1. The germline V gene encodes CDR1 MDHEN and CDR2 SYDVKM. V shed 6 bases and J 4 bases; nucleotides not matched to a gene: 3. The CDR3 runs 13 residues. The CDR3 sequence is CASREQGAYGYTF. As DNA, the CDR3 is TGTGCCAGCAGAGAACAGGGGGCCTATGGCTACACCTTC.

Only one count was recorded for this clone. V usage is TRBV7-2 and J usage is TRBJ2-5; TRBD1 aligns across 12 bases. Germline CDR1 and CDR2: SGHTA and FQGNSA. This CDR3 is built from 15 residues. After removal of 5 bases from V and 5 bases from J, the junction contained 6 bases not matched to a gene. CDR3 DNA sequence: TGTGCCAGCAGCCACCGGGACAGGGGGCTGGAGACCCAGTACTTC. This encodes CASSHRDRGLETQYF.

The gene calls are TRBV5-4 and TRBJ2-1; 7 bases match TRBD2. Germline values: CDR1 SGHNT, CDR2 YYREEE (reference sequence). The CDR3 spans 16 residues. With 4 bases clipped from V and 7 bases from J, the junction kept 14 bases outside the gene matches. The CDR3 reads CASSGGVGLALNEQFF. The CDR3 region has the DNA TGTGCCAGCAGCGGGGGGGTAGGGCTAGCGTTGAATGAGCAGTTCTTC.

This clone was observed once. The CDR3 loop is CASSLDGRGTQYF. CDR3 sequence (DNA): TGTGCCAGCAGCTTGGACGGGCGGGGGACCCAGTACTTC. The V call is TRBV5-6, the J call TRBJ2-5, with D maybe TRBD2 (6 bases). CDR3 length: 13 residues. CDR1 and CDR2 from the germline V gene are SGHDT and YYEEEE. V was shortened by 0 bases and J by 7 bases, with 10 bases between the two germline ends.

This chain links TRBV10-3 with TRBJ2-5, with TRBD1 as a possible D gene (6 bases). CDR3 length equals 15 residues. Germline V gives CDR1 ENHRY, CDR2 SYGVKD. V lost 0 bases to trimming and J lost 5 bases, with 13 bases between them. The CDR3 here is CAISESNGGGETQYF. The DNA for the CDR3 is TGTGCCATCAGTGAGTCGAATGGGGGCGGGGAGACCCAGTACTTC.

This sequence joins TRBV6-5 and TRBJ1-5; possibly TRBD1 for D (5 bases). This CDR3 contains 13 residues. The V end was cut by 8 bases, the J end by 7 bases, with 15 bases between. The germline gives CDR1 MNHEY, CDR2 SVGAGI. The CDR3: CASDSARGQPQHF. The CDR3, as DNA: TGTGCCAGCGACAGTGCCCGGGGGCAGCCCCAGCATTTT.

This chain connects TRBV24-1 to TRBJ2-2, with D possibly matching TRBD1 (5 bases). V was clipped by 2 bases and J by 4 bases, with 13 bases between them. CDR3 length: 16 residues. Germline V gene lookup returns CDR1 KGHDR and CDR2 SFDVKD. The CDR3 nucleotides read TGTGCCACCAGTGATTCCCGACAGTCGAGCACCGGGGAGCTGTTTTTT. It specifies CATSDSRQSSTGELFF.

This clone was picked up a small number of times. CDR3 sequence: CATRLGRESYNEQFF. The DNA of the CDR3 is TGTGCCACCAGGCTCGGGCGGGAATCTTACAATGAGCAGTTCTTC. The gene calls are TRBV24-1 and TRBJ2-1; the D gene is possibly TRBD2 (6 bases). CDR3 size: 15 residues. With 7 bases removed from V and 4 bases from J, the gap between germline ends came to 16 bases. CDR1 is KGHDR and CDR2 is SFDVKD in the germline V gene.

The chain links TRBV4-1 to TRBJ1-1, with 8 positions matching TRBD1. The J segment lost 5 bases and the V segment lost 1 base, leaving 9 bases of the junction unmatched. CDR1 MGHRA and CDR2 YSYEKL come from the germline V gene. This CDR3 spans 16 amino acids. The CDR3 reads CASSQVNRGTGTEAFF. The CDR3 region has the DNA TGCGCCAGCAGCCAAGTGAACAGGGGGACGGGTACTGAAGCTTTCTTT.

This rearrangement joins TRBV7-8 to TRBJ2-7, with 8 bases identical to TRBD1. V shed 3 bases and J 0 bases; nucleotides not matched to a gene: 4. Per the germline V gene, CDR1 is SGHVS and CDR2 is FQNEAQ. The length of the CDR3 is 15 residues. The CDR3 nucleotides are TGTGCCAGCAGCTTTAAAGACAGGGGCTCCTACGAGCAGTACTTC. Amino acids: CASSFKDRGSYEQYF.